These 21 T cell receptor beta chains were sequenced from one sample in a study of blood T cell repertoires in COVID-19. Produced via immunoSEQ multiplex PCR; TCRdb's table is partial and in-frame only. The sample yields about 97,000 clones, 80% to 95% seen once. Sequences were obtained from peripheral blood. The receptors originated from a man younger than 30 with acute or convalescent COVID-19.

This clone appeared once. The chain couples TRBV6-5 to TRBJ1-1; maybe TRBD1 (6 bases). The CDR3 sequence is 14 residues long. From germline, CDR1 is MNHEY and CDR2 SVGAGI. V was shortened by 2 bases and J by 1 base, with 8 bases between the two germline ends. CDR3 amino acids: CASSYGTSNTEAFF. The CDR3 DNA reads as TGTGCCAGCAGTTACGGGACATCGAACACTGAAGCTTTCTTT.

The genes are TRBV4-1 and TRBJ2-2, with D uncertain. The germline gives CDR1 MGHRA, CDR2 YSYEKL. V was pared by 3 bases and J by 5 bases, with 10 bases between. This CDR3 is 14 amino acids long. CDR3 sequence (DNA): TGCGCCAGCAGCCACACCAGAATTACCGGGGAGCTGTTTTTT. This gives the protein CASSHTRITGELFF.

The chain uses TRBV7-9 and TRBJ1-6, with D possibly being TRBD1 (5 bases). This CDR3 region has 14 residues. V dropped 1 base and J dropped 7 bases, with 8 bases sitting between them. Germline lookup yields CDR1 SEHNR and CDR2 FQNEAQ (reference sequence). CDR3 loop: CASSLEGQNSPLHF. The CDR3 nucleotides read TGTGCCAGCAGCTTAGAGGGGCAGAATTCACCCCTCCACTTT.

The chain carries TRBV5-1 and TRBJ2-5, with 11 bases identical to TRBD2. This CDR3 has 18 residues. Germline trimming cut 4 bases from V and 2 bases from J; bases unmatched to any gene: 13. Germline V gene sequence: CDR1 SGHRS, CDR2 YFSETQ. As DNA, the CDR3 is TGCGCCAGCAGCCTGTCGATGACCATAGCGGGGGGGCAAGAGACCCAGTACTTC. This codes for CASSLSMTIAGGQETQYF.

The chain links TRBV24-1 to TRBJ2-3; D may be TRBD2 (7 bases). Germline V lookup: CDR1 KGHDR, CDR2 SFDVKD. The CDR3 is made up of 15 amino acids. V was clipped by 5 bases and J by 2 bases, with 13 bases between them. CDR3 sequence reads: CATSVGGRPTDTQYF. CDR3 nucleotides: TGTGCCACCAGTGTGGGGGGGCGTCCCACAGATACGCAGTATTTT.

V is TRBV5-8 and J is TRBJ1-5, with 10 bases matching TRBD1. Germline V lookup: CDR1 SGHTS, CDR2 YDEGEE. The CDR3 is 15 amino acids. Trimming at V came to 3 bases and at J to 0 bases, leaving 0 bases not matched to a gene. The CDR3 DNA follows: TGTGCCAGCAGCTGGGACAGGGGTAGCAATCAGCCCCAGCATTTT. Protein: CASSWDRGSNQPQHF.

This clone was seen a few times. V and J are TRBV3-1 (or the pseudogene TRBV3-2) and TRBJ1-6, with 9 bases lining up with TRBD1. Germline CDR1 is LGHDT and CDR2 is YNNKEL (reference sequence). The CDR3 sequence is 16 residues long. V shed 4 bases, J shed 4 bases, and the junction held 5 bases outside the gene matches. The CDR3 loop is CASSPTGGTYNSPLHF. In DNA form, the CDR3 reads TGTGCCAGCAGCCCAACAGGGGGCACTTATAATTCACCCCTCCACTTT.

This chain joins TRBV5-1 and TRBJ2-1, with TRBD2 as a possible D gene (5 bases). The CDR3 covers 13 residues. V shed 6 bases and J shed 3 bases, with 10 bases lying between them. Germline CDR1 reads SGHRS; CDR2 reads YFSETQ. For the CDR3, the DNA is TGCGCCAGCAATGAAGGGAGCTACAATGAGCAGTTCTTC. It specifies CASNEGSYNEQFF. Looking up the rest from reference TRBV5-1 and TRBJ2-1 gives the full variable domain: KAGVTQTPRYLIKTRGQQVTLSCSPISGHRSVSWYQQTPGQGLQFLFEYFSETQRNKGNFPGRFSGRQFSNSRSEMNVSTLELGDSALYLCASNEGSYNEQFFGPGTRLTVL.

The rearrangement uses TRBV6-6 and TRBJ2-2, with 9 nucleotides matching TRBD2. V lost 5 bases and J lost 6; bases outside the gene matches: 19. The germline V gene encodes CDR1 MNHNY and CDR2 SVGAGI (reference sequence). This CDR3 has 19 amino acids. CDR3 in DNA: TGTGCCAGCAGTCCCCGCCCCCTCGGGGTAGCGGGAGATCCCGGGGAGCTGTTTTTT. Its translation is CASSPRPLGVAGDPGELFF.

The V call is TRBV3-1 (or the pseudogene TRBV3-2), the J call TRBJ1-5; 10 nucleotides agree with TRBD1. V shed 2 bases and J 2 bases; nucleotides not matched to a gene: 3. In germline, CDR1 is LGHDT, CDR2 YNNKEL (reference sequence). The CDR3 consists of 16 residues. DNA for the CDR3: TGTGCCAGCAGCCAATCTGGGACAGGGGGCAATCAGCCCCAGCATTTT. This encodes CASSQSGTGGNQPQHF.

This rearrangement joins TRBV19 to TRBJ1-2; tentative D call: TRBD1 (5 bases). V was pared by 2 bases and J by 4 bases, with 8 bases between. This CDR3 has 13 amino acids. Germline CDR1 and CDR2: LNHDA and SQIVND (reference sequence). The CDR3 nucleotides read TGTGCCAGTAGTATACGGGACTCCTATGGCTACACCTTC. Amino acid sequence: CASSIRDSYGYTF.

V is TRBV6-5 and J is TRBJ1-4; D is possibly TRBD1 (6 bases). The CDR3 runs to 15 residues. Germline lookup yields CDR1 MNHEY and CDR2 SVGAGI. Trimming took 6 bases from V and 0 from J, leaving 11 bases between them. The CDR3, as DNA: TGTGCCAGCAGGGGACAAAGAGCAACTAATGAAAAACTGTTTTTT. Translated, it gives CASRGQRATNEKLFF.

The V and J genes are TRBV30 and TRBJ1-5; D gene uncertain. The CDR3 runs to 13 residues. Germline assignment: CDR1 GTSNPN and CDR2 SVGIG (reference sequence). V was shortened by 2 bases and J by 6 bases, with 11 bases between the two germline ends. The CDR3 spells CAWSSRYGQPQHF. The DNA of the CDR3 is TGTGCCTGGAGTTCCAGGTACGGTCAGCCCCAGCATTTT.

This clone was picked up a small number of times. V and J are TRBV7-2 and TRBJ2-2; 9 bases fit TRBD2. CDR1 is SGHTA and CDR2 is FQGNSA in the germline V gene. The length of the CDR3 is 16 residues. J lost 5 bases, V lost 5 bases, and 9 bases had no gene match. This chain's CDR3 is CASSPGLAGATGELFF. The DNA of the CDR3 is TGTGCCAGCAGCCCCGGATTAGCGGGGGCAACCGGGGAGCTGTTTTTT.

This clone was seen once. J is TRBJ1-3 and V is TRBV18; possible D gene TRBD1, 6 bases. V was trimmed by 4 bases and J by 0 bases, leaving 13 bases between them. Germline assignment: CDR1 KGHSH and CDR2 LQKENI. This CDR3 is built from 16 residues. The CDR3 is CASSLLPDSSGNTIYF. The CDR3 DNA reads TGTGCCAGCTCACTCCTTCCGGACAGCTCTGGAAACACCATATATTTT.

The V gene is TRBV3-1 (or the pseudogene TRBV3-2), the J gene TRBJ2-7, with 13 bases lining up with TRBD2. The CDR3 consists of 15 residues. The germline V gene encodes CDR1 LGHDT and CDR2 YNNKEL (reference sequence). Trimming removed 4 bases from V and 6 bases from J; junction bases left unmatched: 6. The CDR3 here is CASSRRTSGRLEQYF. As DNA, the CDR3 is TGTGCCAGCAGCCGGAGGACTAGCGGGAGACTCGAGCAGTACTTC.

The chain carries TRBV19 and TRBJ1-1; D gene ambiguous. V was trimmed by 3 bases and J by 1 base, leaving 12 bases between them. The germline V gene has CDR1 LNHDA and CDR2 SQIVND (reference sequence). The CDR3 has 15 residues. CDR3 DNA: TGTGCCAGTAGTATGGGAGGACGAGGGAACACTGAAGCTTTCTTT. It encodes CASSMGGRGNTEAFF.

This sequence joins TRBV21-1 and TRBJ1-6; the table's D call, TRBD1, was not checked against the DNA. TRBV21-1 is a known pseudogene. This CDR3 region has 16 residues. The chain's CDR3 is CASSKGGGPYNSPLHF. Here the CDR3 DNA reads TGTGCCAGCAGCAAAGGAGGGGGCCCCTATAATTCACCCCTCCACTTT.

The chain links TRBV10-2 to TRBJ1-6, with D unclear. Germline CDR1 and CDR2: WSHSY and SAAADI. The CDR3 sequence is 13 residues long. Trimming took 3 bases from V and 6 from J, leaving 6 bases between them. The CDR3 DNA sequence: TGCGCCAGCAGTGAACGGGTTAATTCACCCCTCCACTTT. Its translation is CASSERVNSPLHF.

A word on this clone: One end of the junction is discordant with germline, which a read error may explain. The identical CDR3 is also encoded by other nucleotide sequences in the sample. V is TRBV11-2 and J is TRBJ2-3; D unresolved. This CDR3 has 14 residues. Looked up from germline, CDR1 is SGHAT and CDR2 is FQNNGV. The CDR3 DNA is TGTGCCAGCACCTTAAGCCGGGGCACAGATACGCAGTATTTT. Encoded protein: CASTLSRGTDTQYF.

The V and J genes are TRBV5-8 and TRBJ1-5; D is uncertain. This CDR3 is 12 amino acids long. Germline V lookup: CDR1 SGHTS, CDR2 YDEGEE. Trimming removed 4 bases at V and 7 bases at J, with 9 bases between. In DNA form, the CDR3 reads TGTGCCAGCAGCCCTCTCCGGCAGCCCCAGCATTTT. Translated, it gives CASSPLRQPQHF.